This passage covers 26 T cell receptor beta chains from one sample sequenced in a study of blood T cells in healthy people across ages. Using a J-beta primer mix together with a sample-barcoded 5' primer, a second PCR was run for roughly 6 to 11 cycles. TCRdb re-called the 5' RACE reads through MiXCR, storing one row per CDR3 protein. The table records about 800,000 distinct CDR3 sequences, approximately 25% of them present only once. Another study also made use of these data, one on T cells of mothers and their children.

The sequenced sample was blood. These receptors all stem from a boy aged 10-17 years in good health.

This clonotype was detected a few times. The rearrangement links TRBV7-3 to TRBJ2-5, with D tentatively TRBD1 (5 bases). Looked up from germline, CDR1 is SGHTA and CDR2 is FQGTGA. This CDR3 is built from 13 residues. Trimming shortened V by 6 bases and J by 1 base, and 9 bases separated the two germline ends. CDR3 sequence: CASSKGVQETQYF. For the CDR3, the DNA is TGTGCCAGCAGTAAAGGGGTCCAAGAGACCCAGTACTTC.

This chain connects TRBV14 to TRBJ2-2; D not certain. V lost 7 bases and J lost 1, with 7 bases in between. This CDR3 contains 13 residues. Germline-derived CDR1 and CDR2 are SGHDN and FVKESK. The CDR3 reads CASNYGNTGELFF. CDR3 DNA: TGTGCCAGCAATTATGGGAACACCGGGGAGCTGTTTTTT.

The genes are TRBV25-1 and TRBJ2-3, with D unresolved. The CDR3 is 12 residues long. Trimming pared 2 bases from V and 5 bases from J, leaving 5 bases between. Germline CDR1 and CDR2: MGHDK and SYGVNS. CDR3 region: CASSEEVDTQYF. The CDR3, as DNA: TGTGCCAGCAGTGAAGAAGTAGATACGCAGTATTTT.

The V gene is TRBV10-3, the J gene TRBJ2-3; 8 bases are a match to TRBD2. Germline V gene sequence: CDR1 ENHRY, CDR2 SYGVKD. V shed 2 bases and J 2 bases; nucleotides not matched to a gene: 6. CDR3 size: 16 residues. The CDR3 here is CAISEMLAGNTDTQYF. CDR3 nucleotides: TGTGCCATCAGTGAGATGCTAGCGGGTAACACAGATACGCAGTATTTT.

V is TRBV12-3 or TRBV12-4 and J is TRBJ2-7; no reliable D call. Trimming took 3 bases from V and 4 from J, leaving 7 bases between them. CDR3 length: 12 amino acids. The CDR3 coding sequence is TGTGCCAGCAGTTTCCATCGATACGAGCAGTACTTC. It is translated as CASSFHRYEQYF.

The chain carries TRBV7-2 and TRBJ2-1; D not resolved. The CDR3 runs to 17 residues. From germline, CDR1 is SGHTA and CDR2 FQGNSA. With 5 bases removed from V and 5 bases from J, the gap between germline ends came to 22 bases. The CDR3 spells CASSSTSGRISDNEQFF. Here the CDR3 DNA reads TGTGCCAGCAGCAGTACATCTGGCAGGATAAGCGACAATGAGCAGTTCTTC.

This clonotype was seen more than once but under ten times. The rearrangement uses TRBV5-6 and TRBJ1-2, with D possibly being TRBD1 (6 bases). This CDR3 contains 16 residues. Germline V CDR1 and CDR2: SGHDT, YYEEEE. Trimming took off 0 bases at V and 2 bases at J, with 14 bases between the two ends. Here the CDR3 reads CASSLGRTVFNYGYTF. CDR3 bases: TGTGCCAGCAGCTTGGGTAGGACAGTTTTCAACTATGGCTACACCTTC.

To note about this clonotype: An end of the junction differs from the germline gene, which may be a read error. The rearrangement links TRBV7-8 to TRBJ2-7, with TRBD1 matching over 7 bases. Germline values: CDR1 SGHVS, CDR2 FQNEAQ. The CDR3 has 14 residues. The CDR3 nucleotides are TGTACCAGCAGCTTAAGTGATAGGGGGCCCGAGCAGTACTTC. This gives the protein CTSSLSDRGPEQYF. Supplemented by reference TRBV7-8 and TRBJ2-7, the full variable domain reads GAGVSQSPRYKVAKRGQDVALRCDPISGHVSLFWYQQALGQGPEFLTYFQNEAQLDKSGLPSDRFFAERPEGSVSTLKIQRTQQEDSAVYLCTSSLSDRGPEQYFGPGTRLTVT.

This clonotype was seen a single time. The rearrangement links TRBV5-5 to TRBJ2-1; D possibly corresponds to TRBD1 (5 bases). The germline CDR1 and CDR2 sequences are SGHKS and YYEKEE (reference sequence). V was clipped by 1 base and J by 0 bases, with 8 bases between them. The CDR3 contains 15 residues. Here the CDR3 reads CASSLPQGSYNEQFF. In nucleotides, the CDR3 is TGTGCCAGCAGCTTGCCCCAGGGCTCCTACAATGAGCAGTTCTTC. The variable domain in full, with the rest retrieved from reference TRBV5-5 and TRBJ2-1, is DAGVTQSPTHLIKTRGQQVTLRCSPISGHKSVSWYQQVLGQGPQFIFQYYEKEERGRGNFPDRFSARQFPNYSSELNVNALLLGDSALYLCASSLPQGSYNEQFFGPGTRLTVL.

The rearrangement links TRBV28 to TRBJ1-4; a weak D match, TRBD1 (5 bases). The CDR3 length is 14 residues. Deletions cut 2 bases from V and 10 bases from J, with 14 bases between. Germline V lookup: CDR1 MDHEN, CDR2 SYDVKM. In DNA, the CDR3 is TGTGCCAGCAGTTTAGGGACCAGTCGGGTAAAACTGTTTTTT. Its protein is CASSLGTSRVKLFF. Complete variable domain (other parts from reference TRBV28 and TRBJ1-4): DVKVTQSSRYLVKRTGEKVFLECVQDMDHENMFWYRQDPGLGLRLIYFSYDVKMKEKGDIPEGYSVSREKKERFSLILESASTNQTSMYLCASSLGTSRVKLFFGSGTQLSVL.

This rearrangement joins TRBV11-2 to TRBJ2-5; 9 nucleotides agree with TRBD2. The J call may be in error: the DNA end matches TRBJ2-1 better. Germline values: CDR1 SGHAT, CDR2 FQNNGV. The CDR3 runs to 15 residues. The CDR3 is CASSSLRGGYREQFF. CDR3 in DNA: TGTGCCAGCAGCTCCTTGCGGGGGGGCTACAGGGAGCAGTTCTTC.

V and J are TRBV29-1 and TRBJ1-1, with a possible D match to TRBD1 (5 bases). The CDR3 covers 12 residues. V was clipped by 4 bases and J by 0 bases, with 6 bases between them. CDR1 and CDR2 (germline): SQVTM, ANQGSEA. The CDR3 sequence: CSVGTMNTEAFF. The DNA of the CDR3 is TGCAGCGTTGGGACAATGAACACTGAAGCTTTCTTT. Together with reference TRBV29-1 and TRBJ1-1, the CDR3 gives the full variable domain: SAVISQKPSRDICQRGTSLTIQCQVDSQVTMMFWYRQQPGQSLTLIATANQGSEATYESGFVIDKFPISRPNLTFSTLTVSNMSPEDSSIYLCSVGTMNTEAFFGQGTRLTVV.

This clonotype has only a few counts. The chain joins TRBV10-3 to TRBJ1-2, with TRBD1 as a possible D gene (6 bases). The V end lost 5 bases, the J end lost 5 bases, and 15 bases lay between the germline ends. The CDR3 runs 14 residues. CDR1 is ENHRY, CDR2 SYGVKD, per germline. CDR3 protein: CAISLARGGYGYTF. The DNA of the CDR3 is TGTGCCATCAGTCTGGCCAGGGGTGGATATGGCTACACCTTC.

In this sample, this clonotype turned up a few times. This chain uses TRBV20-1 with TRBJ2-5; 9 nucleotides match TRBD1. CDR3 size: 14 residues. Germline values: CDR1 DFQATT, CDR2 SNEGSKA (reference sequence). Unmatched junction bases numbered 11, after V lost 6 bases and J lost 6 bases. Written as DNA, the CDR3 is TGCAGTGCCCAGCCCGGGACAGGGAAAAAGACCCAGTACTTC. Its protein product is CSAQPGTGKKTQYF.

The chain recombines TRBV5-1 with TRBJ2-2; D remains ambiguous. The V gene's germline CDR1 is SGHRS and CDR2 YFSETQ. This CDR3 region has 15 residues. V was trimmed by 1 base and J by 8 bases, leaving 15 bases between them. The CDR3 here is CASSLLSVTAGELFF. The CDR3 bases are TGCGCCAGCAGCTTGCTAAGTGTAACAGCGGGGGAGCTGTTTTTT.

The genes are TRBV24-1 and TRBJ2-1; 8 nucleotides align to TRBD1. The germline V gene has CDR1 KGHDR and CDR2 SFDVKD. V shed 5 bases and J 0 bases; nucleotides not matched to a gene: 5. The CDR3 extends over 16 amino acids. CDR3 region: CATSGTGGSSYNEQFF. In DNA form, the CDR3 reads TGTGCCACCAGTGGCACAGGGGGGAGCTCCTACAATGAGCAGTTCTTC.

The CDR3 sequence is CAWSVGAGSAEAFF. Here the CDR3 DNA reads TGTGCCTGGAGTGTGGGGGCCGGGAGCGCTGAAGCTTTCTTT. This chain links TRBV30 with TRBJ1-1; possibly TRBD1 for D (6 bases). There are 14 residues in the CDR3. Trimming removed 0 bases from V and 6 bases from J, with 14 bases in between. Germline loops: CDR1 GTSNPN, CDR2 SVGIG (reference sequence).

This clonotype was found a few times. The gene calls are TRBV20-1 and TRBJ2-4; 7 positions agree with TRBD2. Trimming at V came to 0 bases and at J to 9 bases, leaving 8 bases not matched to a gene. This CDR3 comprises 14 residues. Germline values: CDR1 DFQATT, CDR2 SNEGSKA (reference sequence). The CDR3 protein is CSARDQWLAVIQYF. The CDR3, as DNA: TGCAGTGCTAGAGATCAGTGGCTAGCGGTCATTCAGTACTTC.

This clonotype was picked up a small number of times. The chain is built from TRBV15 and TRBJ2-5; D is perhaps TRBD1 (5 bases). The germline gives CDR1 LNHNV, CDR2 YYDKDF (reference sequence). The CDR3 consists of 13 residues. With 6 bases removed from V and 0 bases from J, the gap between germline ends came to 8 bases. The chain's CDR3 is CATRPRDQETQYF. The CDR3 region has the DNA TGTGCCACCAGGCCCAGGGACCAAGAGACCCAGTACTTC.

This CDR3 is CASSPHGQGTGELFF. CDR3 DNA: TGTGCCAGCAGCCCCCACGGACAGGGCACCGGGGAGCTGTTTTTT. The V and J genes are TRBV12-3 or TRBV12-4 and TRBJ2-2; 8 nucleotides line up with TRBD1. This CDR3 is 15 amino acids long. V lost 6 bases, J lost 4 bases, and 7 bases stayed unmatched.

The chain has TRBV5-5 and TRBJ2-7; tentatively, D is TRBD1 (6 bases). The germline CDR1 and CDR2 sequences are SGHKS and YYEKEE (reference sequence). There are 16 residues in the CDR3. V was trimmed by 1 base and J by 3 bases, leaving 17 bases between them. The CDR3 nucleotides read TGTGCCAGCAGCTTGCCTCAGGACAGTGAAAACTACGAGCAGTACTTC. This translates into CASSLPQDSENYEQYF.

J is TRBJ1-2 and V is TRBV24-1; D gene uncertain. Trimming left V 2 bases short and J 6 bases short, with 24 bases between. Germline CDR1 reads KGHDR; CDR2 reads SFDVKD. The length of the CDR3 is 18 residues. The CDR3 DNA is TGTGCCACCAGTGATTCGCCGTACGGGCCCGAGAACAACCATGGCTACACCTTC. Translation: CATSDSPYGPENNHGYTF.

The chain is built from TRBV29-1 and TRBJ2-5, with D perhaps being TRBD1 or TRBD2 (6 bases each). This CDR3 has 12 residues. The V end was cut by 5 bases, the J end by 6 bases, with 13 bases between. CDR1 SQVTM and CDR2 ANQGSEA come from the germline V gene. The CDR3 nucleotides are TGCAGCGTTCTCGGGGGCAGCCAGACCCAGTACTTC. Its protein is CSVLGGSQTQYF.

This chain connects TRBV4-3 to TRBJ2-2; 9 bases are shared with TRBD2. The germline V gene encodes CDR1 LGHNA and CDR2 YSLEER. The V and J ends lost 1 base and 4 bases, in that order; junction bases with no gene match: 1. CDR3 size: 15 residues. CDR3 loop: CASSQASGTTGELFF. CDR3 coding DNA: TGCGCCAGCAGCCAAGCTAGCGGGACCACCGGGGAGCTGTTTTTT.

V and J are TRBV27 and TRBJ2-1; 15 bases agree with TRBD2. The J call may not be correct, given that the DNA end is closer to TRBJ2-5. The germline V gene encodes CDR1 MNHEY and CDR2 SMNVEV (reference sequence). The CDR3 totals 17 residues. CDR3 amino acids: CASRGLAGGPPMGAQYF. The CDR3 DNA follows: TGTGCCAGCAGAGGACTAGCGGGAGGGCCACCTATGGGGGCCCAGTACTTC.

The chain employs TRBV6-1 and TRBJ2-2; D is uncertain. Between the trimmed V and J ends, which lost 4 bases and 0 bases, there was a span of 6 bases. Germline CDR1 reads MNHNS; CDR2 reads SASEGT. The CDR3 length is 14 residues. This CDR3 is CASSGPTNTGELFF. The CDR3 DNA is TGTGCCAGCAGTGGGCCAACGAACACCGGGGAGCTGTTTTTT.